The present entry profiles one T cell receptor beta chain with its context. These data belong to a study of blood T cell repertoires in COVID-19. Using immunoSEQ multiplex PCR, the repertoire was profiled, and TCRdb retains in-frame clones only, with some absent. The sample lists approximately 200,000 clones; roughly 80% were seen once. The V and J ends lost 1 base and 6 bases respectively, with 10 bases between them. Per germline, CDR1 LGHNA and CDR2 YNFKEQ. The CDR3 is 14 amino acids. The TCR sequence derives from a human donor in a cohort sampled during active COVID-19. This chain uses TRBV4-2 with TRBJ2-1; TRBD2 might be the D (6 bases). The sequencing sample was made of peripheral blood. The DNA for the CDR3 is TGTGCCAGCAGCCAAGTATCGGGAGCCAATGAGCAGTTCTTC. Translation: CASSQVSGANEQFF.